A single sample gave rise to the 21 T cell receptor beta chains below, sequenced in a study of T cells in women clearing cervical HPV infection. Assay used: immunoSEQ multiplex PCR; TCRdb lists only in-frame clones, some missing. Its listing shows fewer than 40,000 clones. Material: blood buffy coat. All receptors come from a woman aged 18-70 years with a cervical HPV16 infection that either progressed to CIN3+ or cleared (not recorded which).

Remarks on this clone: The CDR3 end is not reached by the read, which stops 3 residues before it; the germline J gene fills it in. V gene TRBV5-1 combines with J gene TRBJ2-5; a weak D match, TRBD2 (5 bases). The CDR3 is 14 residues long. Germline loops: CDR1 SGHRS, CDR2 YFSETQ. V dropped 0 bases and J dropped 2 bases, with 8 bases sitting between them. The chain's CDR3 is CASSLGGRQETQYF. Incomplete CDR3 DNA: TGCGCCAGCAGCTTGGGAGGGCGTCAAGAGACC.

Turning to this clone: The CDR3 end is not reached by the read, which stops 3 residues before it; the germline J gene fills it in. The chain links TRBV4-2 to TRBJ2-3; tentative D call: TRBD1 (5 bases). Germline V gives CDR1 LGHNA, CDR2 YNFKEQ. The CDR3 is made up of 13 amino acids. CDR3 DNA (partial): TGTGCCAGCAGCCAAGACAGGGTAGAGACG. As protein: CASSQDRVET. The entire CDR3 protein is CASSQDRVETQYF.

Notes on this clone: The read gets to within 3 residues of the CDR3 end, and the germline J gene fills in the rest. This chain joins TRBV7-3 and TRBJ2-1; 7 positions agree with TRBD1. CDR1 and CDR2 (germline): SGHTA, FQGTGA. With V trimmed by 3 bases and J by 3 bases, 8 bases remained unmatched. The CDR3 has 16 amino acids. CDR3 DNA, as far as it was read: TGTGCCAGCAGCTTGGACGGGACAGTGAGCTACAATGAG. Translated: CASSLDGTVSYNE. The CDR3 in full is CASSLDGTVSYNEQFF.

On this clone: One junction end does not reproduce the germline sequence, and a read error may be involved. From the germline J gene comes the end of the CDR3, since the read stops 3 residues before it. The chain is built from TRBV4-2 and TRBJ2-1, with unresolved D. Germline CDR1 and CDR2: LGHNA and YNFKEQ. CDR3 size: 14 residues. CDR3 sequence reads: CASSQDKNYNEQFF. The sequenced CDR3 bases are TGCGCCAGCAGCCAAGACAAAAACTACAATGAG.

On this clone: The read terminates 3 residues ahead of where the CDR3 ends, so the germline J gene completes it. The chain joins TRBV7-2 to TRBJ2-2; 7 nucleotides match TRBD1. The CDR3 runs to 13 residues. Germline-derived CDR1 and CDR2 are SGHTA and FQGNSA. The CDR3 spells CASSFKQGLPLFF. Incomplete CDR3 DNA: TGTGCCAGCAGCTTTAAACAGGGGCTACCG.

Note on this clone: Read sequence stops 3 residues before the CDR3 end, and the germline J gene provides the missing end. The genes are TRBV2 and TRBJ2-3; 11 nucleotides align to TRBD2. CDR1 SNHLY and CDR2 FYNNEI come from the germline V gene. The trim removed 6 bases at V and 2 bases at J, leaving 4 bases unmatched. The CDR3 is 15 amino acids. The sequenced CDR3 bases are TGTGCCAGCAGCGGGACTAGCGGTTTCACAGATACG. This encodes CASSGTSGFTDT. The entire CDR3 protein reads CASSGTSGFTDTQYF.

In the case of this clone: The read halts 3 residues ahead of the CDR3 end, with the missing end drawn from the germline J gene. The chain recombines TRBV18 with TRBJ2-5; D is unclear. Looked up from germline, CDR1 is KGHSH and CDR2 is LQKENI. The V and J ends lost 1 base and 6 bases respectively, with 9 bases between them. The CDR3 consists of 13 residues. CDR3 sequence reads: CASSPQGLKTQYF. The CDR3 DNA, read in part, is TGTGCCAGCTCACCACAGGGTCTGAAGACC.

In regard to this clone: The CDR3 extends 3 residues past the end of the read, so its final part is completed from the germline J gene. The chain has TRBV28 and TRBJ2-1, with 8 positions matching TRBD1. This CDR3 region has 15 residues. J gave up 4 bases and V 6 bases, and 8 bases lay outside the gene matches. In germline, CDR1 is MDHEN, CDR2 SYDVKM. Partial CDR3 DNA: TGTGCCAGCAGCCAACCGGGACAGGTATACAATGAG. It translates to CASSQPGQVYNE. The entire CDR3 is CASSQPGQVYNEQFF. The full variable domain, in which reference TRBV28 and TRBJ2-1 provide the parts outside the CDR3, is DVKVTQSSRYLVKRTGEKVFLECVQDMDHENMFWYRQDPGLGLRLIYFSYDVKMKEKGDIPEGYSVSREKKERFSLILESASTNQTSMYLCASSQPGQVYNEQFFGPGTRLTVL.

In regard to this clone: The read finishes 3 residues shy of the CDR3 end, and the germline J gene is used to complete it. The chain is built from TRBV28 and TRBJ2-7; 7 bases map to TRBD1. With 4 bases clipped from V and 4 bases from J, the junction kept 13 bases outside the gene matches. This CDR3 comprises 16 residues. Germline V CDR1 and CDR2: MDHEN, SYDVKM. Incomplete CDR3 DNA: TGTGCCAGCAGTTCCCGACAGGGTTTCTTATCATACGAG. Residues: CASSSRQGFLSYE. The whole CDR3 is CASSSRQGFLSYEQYF.

To note about this clone: The read terminates 3 residues ahead of where the CDR3 ends, so the germline J gene completes it. The chain couples TRBV11-1 to TRBJ1-1; 7 nucleotides agree with TRBD1. The CDR3 is 15 amino acids. V dropped 3 bases and J dropped 4; count of bases not matched to a gene: 8. CDR1 is SGHAT, CDR2 FQDESV, per germline (reference sequence). The CDR3 bases that were read are TGTGCCAGCAGCTTCGCGGGCAGGGGGATCACTGAA. Translating it yields CASSFAGRGITE. In full, the CDR3 is CASSFAGRGITEAFF.

With respect to this clone: The read finishes 3 residues shy of the CDR3 end, and the germline J gene is used to complete it. The chain is built from TRBV5-1 and TRBJ1-6; D is perhaps TRBD1 (5 bases). The CDR3 runs 16 residues. Looked up from germline, CDR1 is SGHRS and CDR2 is YFSETQ. V dropped 4 bases and J dropped 7 bases, with 18 bases sitting between them. The CDR3 loop is CASSQSGNLRNSPLHF. CDR3 DNA (partial): TGCGCCAGCAGCCAATCAGGGAACCTGAGAAATTCACCC.

In the case of this clone: The read terminates 3 residues ahead of where the CDR3 ends, so the germline J gene completes it. This chain uses TRBV19 with TRBJ2-7, with TRBD1 matching 7 bases. The CDR3 spans 15 residues. Germline V CDR1 and CDR2: LNHDA, SQIVND (reference sequence). Germline trimming cut 1 base from V and 3 bases from J; bases unmatched to any gene: 6. The CDR3 here is CASSIGQGTIYEQYF. Incomplete CDR3 DNA: TGTGCCAGTAGTATAGGACAGGGAACAATCTACGAG.

A word on this clone: Read sequence stops 3 residues before the CDR3 end, and the germline J gene provides the missing end. Other nucleotide sequences from this sample produce the same CDR3. The chain links TRBV6-1 to TRBJ2-7; D is ambiguous. The germline CDR1 and CDR2 sequences are MNHNS and SASEGT. The CDR3 sequence is 13 residues long. With 2 bases removed from V and 3 bases from J, the gap between germline ends came to 8 bases. The CDR3 is CASSEQDSYEQYF. Incomplete CDR3 DNA: TGTGCCAGCAGTGAACAGGATAGCTACGAG.

Regarding this clone: The read comes to an end 3 residues before the CDR3 does, leaving the germline J gene to fill in the end. The gene calls are TRBV6-2 or TRBV6-3 and TRBJ2-7, with 7 bases identical to TRBD2. The V and J ends lost 3 bases and 0 bases, in that order; junction bases with no gene match: 8. This CDR3 is 16 amino acids long. Germline V lookup: CDR1 MNHEY, CDR2 SVGEGT. CDR3: CASSYLQRDSSYEQYF. The covered CDR3 bases are TGTGCCAGCAGTTATCTGCAGCGGGATAGCTCCTACGAG.

In the case of this clone: The CDR3 extends 3 residues past the end of the read, so its final part is completed from the germline J gene. The genes are TRBV29-1 and TRBJ2-1; TRBD2 matches 13 bases. This CDR3 is built from 18 residues. Losses at the gene ends were 4 bases for V and 0 bases for J; bases not matched to a gene: 9. Germline CDR1 SQVTM, CDR2 ANQGSEA. Partial CDR3 DNA: TGCAGCGTTGGCGGTTCGGGACTAGCGGGAATCTCCTACAATGAG. Translating it yields CSVGGSGLAGISYNE. The whole CDR3 protein is CSVGGSGLAGISYNEQFF.

With regard to this clone: Sequencing ends 3 residues short of the CDR3 end; the germline J gene provides the rest. The gene calls are TRBV30 and TRBJ2-3; D possibly corresponds to TRBD1 (6 bases). Germline CDR1 reads GTSNPN; CDR2 reads SVGIG (reference sequence). The length of the CDR3 is 14 residues. The covered CDR3 bases are TGTGCCTGGAGTCGGGGACAAGACAATCAGCCG. The encoded protein is CAWSRGQDNQP. The complete CDR3 reads CAWSRGQDNQPQYF.

In the case of this clone: Read data end 3 residues before the CDR3 end; the end is taken from the germline J gene. V gene TRBV5-6 combines with J gene TRBJ1-5; D gene uncertain. Germline V gives CDR1 SGHDT, CDR2 YYEEEE. Trimming took 0 bases from V and 2 from J, leaving 9 bases between them. The CDR3 covers 15 residues. CDR3 DNA, as far as it was read: TGTGCCAGCAGCTTGGGGTTTAAGGGCAATCAGCCC. Amino acid sequence: CASSLGFKGNQP. In full, the CDR3 reads CASSLGFKGNQPQHF.

Concerning this clone: The read terminates 3 residues before the CDR3 end, so the remaining end is supplied by the germline J gene. The rearrangement links TRBV2 to TRBJ2-2; TRBD2 matches 11 bases. This CDR3 is built from 19 residues. The trim removed 0 bases at V and 2 bases at J, leaving 8 bases unmatched. From germline, CDR1 is SNHLY and CDR2 FYNNEI. The sequenced part of the CDR3 DNA is TGTGCCAGCAGTGAAGCGATTACTAGCGGGAGCCCCAACACCGGGGAG. Translation gives CASSEAITSGSPNTGE. The entire CDR3 protein reads CASSEAITSGSPNTGELFF. Full variable domain (rest looked up from reference TRBV2 and TRBJ2-2): EPEVTQTPSHQVTQMGQEVILRCVPISNHLYFYWYRQILGQKVEFLVSFYNNEISEKSEIFDDQFSVERPDGSNFTLKIRSTKLEDSAMYFCASSEAITSGSPNTGELFFGEGSRLTVL.

Here the CDR3 reads CAWTQGLSNYGYTF. The sequenced part of the CDR3 DNA is TGTGCCTGGACCCAAGGACTGAGTAACTATGGC. J is TRBJ1-2 and V is TRBV30; D not certain. The read terminates 3 residues ahead of where the CDR3 ends, so the germline J gene completes it. Germline V gene sequence: CDR1 GTSNPN, CDR2 SVGIG (reference sequence). V lost 4 bases and J 1 base, leaving 13 bases between the germline ends. The CDR3 is made up of 14 amino acids.

The sequenced part of the CDR3 DNA is TGTGCCTGGAGCACCAAAAACCGGGACTGGTACAATGAG. Translating gives CAWSTKNRDWYNE. The whole CDR3 region reads CAWSTKNRDWYNEQFF. The V call is TRBV30, the J call TRBJ2-1; tentatively, D is TRBD2 (6 bases). The read ends 3 residues before the CDR3 terminus; that terminus is restored from the germline J gene. CDR3 size: 16 residues. The germline CDR1 and CDR2 sequences are GTSNPN and SVGIG (reference sequence). Trimming took 3 bases from V and 4 from J, leaving 19 bases between them.

A word on this clone: Coverage ceases 3 residues before the CDR3 finishes, and the germline J gene fills in the end. This chain links TRBV2 with TRBJ1-6; 10 positions agree with TRBD1. The germline V gene has CDR1 SNHLY and CDR2 FYNNEI. This CDR3 contains 15 residues. With 8 bases clipped from V and 9 bases from J, the junction kept 10 bases outside the gene matches. CDR3 in amino acids: CASGTGAKLSSPLHF. The sequenced CDR3 bases are TGTGCCAGCGGGACAGGGGCGAAATTAAGTTCACCC.